The rows below give T cell receptor beta chains drawn from one sample of a study of cytomegalovirus exposure and HLA in healthy donors. The method was immunoSEQ multiplex PCR; TCRdb's version includes in-frame clones alone and lacks a portion of them. The sample yields about 200,000 clones, approximately 79% seen once. Sequencing was done on a sample of PBMCs. The receptors shown here come from a man in his fifties or sixties in good health and CMV-seronegative. Both conserved end residues are part of each CDR3. The D gene is left open where the match is weak. Expanded clones are given a class, and other clones once, few, many or no size at all.

clone size | D gene | J gene | V gene | CDR3 DNA | CDR3 protein
. | . | TRBJ2-1 | TRBV7-8 | TGTGCCAGCAGCTTGTCCCGAGGCTACAATGAGCAGTTCTTC | CASSLSRGYNEQFF
few | . | TRBJ1-1 | TRBV10-3 | TGTGCCATCAGTACCACGGGGGTTCTAAACACTGAAGCTTTCTTT | CAISTTGVLNTEAFF
few | TRBD2 | TRBJ2-7 | TRBV5-8 | TGTGCCAGCAGCTTGTGGGCTAGCGGGAATCACCACGAGCAGTACTTC | CASSLWASGNHHEQYF
. | TRBD1 | TRBJ1-5 | TRBV19 | TGTGCCAGTAGTGACGGGACAGGGGGAATTCAGCCCCAGCATTTT | CASSDGTGGIQPQHF
. | TRBD2 | TRBJ2-1 | TRBV9 | TGTGCCAGCAGCGTAGAAGGAACTAGCGGGAGGCTAAACCCCTACAATGAGCAGTTCTTC | CASSVEGTSGRLNPYNEQFF
. | TRBD1 | TRBJ2-5 | TRBV5-5 | TGTGCCAGCAGCTTTCTCAGGGGAAACAGGGGGGAGACCCAGTACTTC | CASSFLRGNRGETQYF
. | . | TRBJ2-7 | TRBV7-2 | TGTGCCAGCAGCTCCTGGGGGGACTCCTTCTACGAGCAGTACTTC | CASSSWGDSFYEQYF
few | . | TRBJ1-1 | TRBV2 | TGTGCCAGCAGAGGAGAAGGTTTTGAAGCTTTCTTT | CASRGEGFEAFF
few | TRBD1 | TRBJ1-1 | TRBV6-5 | TGTGCCAGCAGTTACCCGGGACAGGGAGCTGAAGCTTTCTTT | CASSYPGQGAEAFF
. | TRBD1 | TRBJ1-2 | TRBV11-2 | TGTGCCAGCAGCTCCTTTCCCCAACGGACAGGGGACTATGGCTACACCTTC | CASSSFPQRTGDYGYTF
. | . | TRBJ2-7 | TRBV6-5 | TGTGCCAGCAGTTACTCCGATACACAGAACTACGAGCAGTACTTC | CASSYSDTQNYEQYF
. | TRBD1 | TRBJ1-1 | TRBV5-1 | TGCGCCAGCAGCTGGACCCCGGGACAGGGAGCTGAAGCTTTCTTT | CASSWTPGQGAEAFF
. | TRBD2 | TRBJ2-7 | TRBV11-2 | TGTGCCAGCAGCTACGGACTAGCGGTCCTAAAGAGCTCCTCCTACGAGCAGTACTTC | CASSYGLAVLKSSSYEQYF
. | . | TRBJ2-5 | TRBV7-8 | TGTGCCAGCAGCTTAGGCCGGCAAGAGACCCAGTACTTC | CASSLGRQETQYF
. | TRBD2 | TRBJ2-1 | TRBV6-6 | TGTGCCAGCAGATCTGGCGAGAATAGCGGGAGATATGAGCAGTTCTTC | CASRSGENSGRYEQFF
. | . | TRBJ2-2 | TRBV5-8 | TGTGCCAGCAGCTTGGGACAGATGAACACCGGGGAGCTGTTTTTT | CASSLGQMNTGELFF
. | . | TRBJ2-7 | TRBV19 | TGTGCCAGCGGAGGACTCTACGAGCAGTACTTC | CASGGLYEQYF
. | TRBD1 | TRBJ2-7 | TRBV27 | TGTGCCAGCAGTTTGGGACAGGCGGTTCTCTACGAGCAGTACTTC | CASSLGQAVLYEQYF
. | TRBD2 | TRBJ2-1 | TRBV27 | TGTGCCAGCGGTGGACTAGCGGGCCCCTTGGCCCCCTACAATGAGCAGTTCTTC | CASGGLAGPLAPYNEQFF
. | TRBD2 | TRBJ2-1 | TRBV18 | TGTGCCAGCTCACCACTACTAGCGGGGGCTGAGCAGTTCTTC | CASSPLLAGAEQFF
. | . | TRBJ2-3 | TRBV9 | TGTGCCAGCAGCGTTAGCTCCCGAGGGGATACGCAGTATTTT | CASSVSSRGDTQYF
. | . | TRBJ1-2 | TRBV14 | TGTGCCAGCAGACGTACAGGATATGGCTACACCTTC | CASRRTGYGYTF
. | TRBD1 | TRBJ1-2 | TRBV9 | TGTGCCAGCACCTCGGACAGGGTAAATGGCTACACCTTC | CASTSDRVNGYTF
few | . | TRBJ2-1 | TRBV5-1 | TGCGCCAGCAGCTTGAGGGAGAGCTCCTACAATGAGCAGTTCTTC | CASSLRESSYNEQFF
. | TRBD2 | TRBJ2-1 | TRBV19 | TGTGCCAGTAGTGTTAGCGGGACCTACAATGAGCAGTTCTTC | CASSVSGTYNEQFF
. | . | TRBJ1-6 | TRBV25-1 | TGTGCCAGCAGTATCACGGGGGGGTCACCCCTCCACTTT | CASSITGGSPLHF
. | TRBD2 | TRBJ2-1 | TRBV11-2 | TGTGCCAGCAGACCAAGACTAGCGGGAATCTACAATGAGCAGTTCTTC | CASRPRLAGIYNEQFF
. | . | TRBJ1-1 | TRBV9 | TGTGCCAGCAGCGCCACGGGCACTGAAGCTTTCTTT | CASSATGTEAFF
. | TRBD2 | TRBJ2-1 | TRBV19 | TGTGCCAGCCGATGGGAAATAGCGGGAGCCAATGAGCAGTTCTTC | CASRWEIAGANEQFF
few | . | TRBJ1-1 | TRBV25-1 | TGTGCCAGCAGTGAAGGAGGGCTGAACACTGAAGCTTTCTTT | CASSEGGLNTEAFF
once | . | TRBJ2-6 | TRBV9 | TGTGCCAGCAGCGTAGCCGGGAGAGGAAAGAGTGGGGCCAACGTCCTGACTTTC | CASSVAGRGKSGANVLTF
. | . | TRBJ2-1 | TRBV6-5 | TGTGCCAGCAGTTTACAACAGGGTCAACCTAGCCATGAGCAGTTCTTC | CASSLQQGQPSHEQFF
. | TRBD2 | TRBJ2-5 | TRBV11-3 | TGTGCCAGCAGCGCCACTAGCGCCAGCCAGACCCAGTACTTC | CASSATSASQTQYF
. | TRBD1 | TRBJ2-2 | TRBV6-5 | TGTGCCAGCAGTCGAGACAGGGGGCTCACCGGGGAGCTGTTTTTT | CASSRDRGLTGELFF
few | . | TRBJ2-7 | TRBV4-2 | TGTGCCAGCAGGCCGACTTTGGTTAGCTACGAGCAGTACTTC | CASRPTLVSYEQYF
. | TRBD2 | TRBJ2-2 | TRBV15 | TGTGCCACCAGCAGAGCCAGACTAGCGGGAGACACCGGGGAGCTGTTTTTT | CATSRARLAGDTGELFF
. | TRBD1 | TRBJ2-7 | TRBV5-4 | TGTGCCAGCAGCGCCCATCCCGGGACAGGGGGGTACGAGCAGTACTTC | CASSAHPGTGGYEQYF
few | TRBD2 | TRBJ2-7 | TRBV10-3 | TGTGCCATCAGGGGACTAGCGGGACTCTCCTACGAGCAGTACTTC | CAIRGLAGLSYEQYF
once | TRBD1 | TRBJ2-7 | TRBV19 | TGTGCCAGTAGTACCTTGGACAGGGAGTACGAGCAGTACTTC | CASSTLDREYEQYF
. | . | TRBJ2-3 | TRBV7-3 | TGTGCCAGCAGCCCGGGACTCGGGGCAGATACGCAGTATTTT | CASSPGLGADTQYF
few | TRBD1 | TRBJ1-1 | TRBV5-1 | TGCGCCAGCAGCGGGGGGACAGGGTGGAACACTGAAGCTTTCTTT | CASSGGTGWNTEAFF
. | . | TRBJ2-2 | TRBV27 | TGTGCCAGCAGTTCTCAACTAAGTGCCGGGGAGCTGTTTTTT | CASSSQLSAGELFF
. | TRBD1 | TRBJ2-7 | TRBV27 | TGTGCCAGCAGTTTATCGGGGACAGGGGGCTTTGAGCAGTACTTC | CASSLSGTGGFEQYF
. | TRBD1 | TRBJ2-7 | TRBV5-4 | TGTGCCAGCAGCACCGGGACAGGGGGAATCTACGAGCAGTACTTC | CASSTGTGGIYEQYF
. | TRBD1 | TRBJ2-7 | TRBV6-5 | TGTGCCAGCAGGACCGGGACAGCCCCCTACGAGCAGTACTTC | CASRTGTAPYEQYF
once | TRBD2 | TRBJ2-2 | TRBV29-1 | TGCAGCGTTGAAGGACTAGCGGGAGGTGGCGGGGAGCTGTTTTTT | CSVEGLAGGGGELFF
few | . | TRBJ1-5 | TRBV6-1 | TGTGCCAGCAGTGCCCTGCCGCCTGGAAGGCGGGGGAATCAGCCCCAGCATTTT | CASSALPPGRRGNQPQHF
. | TRBD1 | TRBJ2-7 | TRBV15 | TGTGCCACCAGCAAAGGACAGGGACCCTACGAGCAGTACTTC | CATSKGQGPYEQYF
once | TRBD2 | TRBJ2-5 | TRBV9 | TGTGCCAGCAGCCGTATAGCGGGAGAGACCCAGTACTTC | CASSRIAGETQYF
. | . | TRBJ2-3 | TRBV11-1 | TGTGCCAGCAGCTTTCGAGAAGATACGCAGTATTTT | CASSFREDTQYF
. | . | TRBJ2-2 | TRBV29-1 | TGCAGCGTTGCGAGGGAGGTAGTCGGGGAGCTGTTTTTT | CSVAREVVGELFF
. | . | TRBJ2-1 | TRBV19 | TGTGCCAGTACCCTGAAGAGCCAAAATCTGAGGAATGAGCAGTTCTTC | CASTLKSQNLRNEQFF